A selection of T cell receptor beta chains follows, all from one sample in a study of cytomegalovirus exposure and HLA in healthy donors. Some clones are missing from TCRdb's copy, which holds only in-frame ones; the method was immunoSEQ multiplex PCR. Of 55,000 to 80,000 clones listed, less than 75% are singletons. Sequencing was done on a sample of PBMCs. Source of these receptors: a man over 45 in good health and CMV-seropositive. Both conserved end residues are part of each CDR3. The order of the fields is V gene, clone size, D gene, J gene, CDR3 DNA, CDR3 protein. D genes are given only for firm matches. Where a row states a size, it is once, few, many or the class of an expanded clone; other rows omit it.

TRBV30	.	.	TRBJ2-4	TGTGCCTGGAGTGGAGTGTATTTAGCCAAAAACATTCAGTACTTC	CAWSGVYLAKNIQYF
TRBV6-1	.	.	TRBJ2-3	TGTGCCAGCAGTGCTGGGGGCGGGTACCCAGATACGCAGTATTTT	CASSAGGGYPDTQYF
TRBV9	.	.	TRBJ1-5	TGTGCCAGCAGCCCGGGGGATTTGGACAATCAGCCCCAGCATTTT	CASSPGDLDNQPQHF
TRBV19	few	TRBD1	TRBJ1-5	TGTGCCAGTAGTATAGGCGTTGGGACAGGGGATCAGCCCCAGCATTTT	CASSIGVGTGDQPQHF
TRBV5-1	.	TRBD1	TRBJ2-3	TGCGCCAGCAGGGAAGTGGGACAGGGGGCGGAATCAGATACGCAGTATTTT	CASREVGQGAESDTQYF
TRBV5-4	.	.	TRBJ2-7	TGTGCCAGCAGCTCACCAATGGGGGGAGAGCAGTACTTC	CASSSPMGGEQYF
TRBV5-1	.	TRBD1	TRBJ1-2	TGCGCCAGCAGTTTCGGGACAGGGAACTATGGCTACACCTTC	CASSFGTGNYGYTF
TRBV28	.	TRBD1	TRBJ1-4	TGTGCCAGCAGGGATGGGACAGGGTACAAACTGTTTTTT	CASRDGTGYKLFF
TRBV11-2	.	.	TRBJ2-1	TGTGCCAGCAGCTTAGGTAGCAGCTACAATGAGCAGTTCTTC	CASSLGSSYNEQFF
TRBV19	.	.	TRBJ2-7	TGTGGCAGTAGTGCGGAATTCTACTACGAGCAGTACTTC	CGSSAEFYYEQYF
TRBV21-1	.	.	TRBJ2-1	TGTGCCAGCAGCAAAAAGCCCACAGGGAATGAGCAGTTCTTC	CASSKKPTGNEQFF
TRBV10-3	.	TRBD2	TRBJ2-3	TGTGCCATCAGTGACGCGGGGGGCATTATAGATACGCAGTATTTT	CAISDAGGIIDTQYF
TRBV7-9	.	TRBD1	TRBJ1-2	TGTGCCAGCAGCTCACCACTAGGACAGGGCTATGGCTACACCTTC	CASSSPLGQGYGYTF
TRBV6-1	.	.	TRBJ1-4	TGTGCCAGCACCTTGACAGTCGATAATGAAAAACTGTTTTTT	CASTLTVDNEKLFF
TRBV28	few	.	TRBJ2-3	TGTGCCAGCAACCAGGGCACAGATACGCAGTATTTT	CASNQGTDTQYF
TRBV16	.	.	TRBJ1-2	TGTGCCAGCAGCCACGACACAGGGATAAACTATGGCTACACCTTC	CASSHDTGINYGYTF
TRBV11-3	.	.	TRBJ1-1	TGTGCCAGCAGCTTAGACCCCTACCAATTCCGGGAGAACACTGAAGCTTTCTTT	CASSLDPYQFRENTEAFF
TRBV7-9	once	.	TRBJ2-5	TGTGCCAGCAGCACTCTAGAAGGAGAGACCCAGTACTTC	CASSTLEGETQYF
TRBV30	once	.	TRBJ2-5	TGTGCCTGGAGTGAAAGCATGCCAGGGACCCAGTACTTC	CAWSESMPGTQYF
TRBV10-3	.	.	TRBJ1-1	TGTGCCATCAGTGACCCAAGCGCCGTAGGGAACACTGAAGCTTTCTTT	CAISDPSAVGNTEAFF
TRBV6-5	.	.	TRBJ1-1	TGTGCCAGCAGTTACTCGACCGGGGACACTGAAGCTTTCTTT	CASSYSTGDTEAFF
TRBV28	.	TRBD2	TRBJ2-3	TGTGCCAGCGGTGAACTAGCGGGAGGAAAAGGCACAGATACGCAGTATTTT	CASGELAGGKGTDTQYF
TRBV6-6	few	.	TRBJ1-1	TGTGCCAGCAGGTTTTCGTGGGGAGCGAACACTGAAGCTTTCTTT	CASRFSWGANTEAFF
TRBV4-1	few	.	TRBJ1-1	TGCGCCAGCAGCCAAGACCCCTATGCCTCGTCCGAAGCTTTCTTT	CASSQDPYASSEAFF
TRBV6-5	.	TRBD2	TRBJ2-3	TGTGCCAGCAGTCAGAGACTAGCAGGATTAGATACGCAGTATTTT	CASSQRLAGLDTQYF
TRBV4-1	.	.	TRBJ1-2	TGCGCCAGCAGCCAAGATGGCAGAAAAAATGGCTACACCTTC	CASSQDGRKNGYTF
TRBV9	few	TRBD1	TRBJ1-4	TGTGCCAGCACTACAGGGGACGCAACTAATGAAAAACTGTTTTTT	CASTTGDATNEKLFF
TRBV10-1	.	TRBD2	TRBJ2-7	TGCGCCAGCAGTGAGTCCGGGACGGGAGGCCGTATGTACTTC	CASSESGTGGRMYF
TRBV4-1	.	TRBD2	TRBJ2-7	TGCGCCAGCAGCCAGGATGCTGATTGGGGAGGGTACGAGCAGTACTTC	CASSQDADWGGYEQYF
TRBV7-9	.	TRBD1	TRBJ2-5	TGTGCCAGCAGCTTAGGGGCAGGACAGGACCACCAAGAGACCCAGTACTTC	CASSLGAGQDHQETQYF
TRBV5-6	once	TRBD1	TRBJ2-3	TGTGCCAGCAGCTTGGCGACAGGGGGATACTCAGATACGCAGTATTTT	CASSLATGGYSDTQYF